This TCR beta chain was captured by sequencing in a study of shared clonotypes between healthy human individuals. Using immunoSEQ multiplex PCR, the repertoire was profiled, and TCRdb retains in-frame clones only, with some absent. The sample holds 2 million to 2.5 million clones; 90% to 96% are singletons and the top ten take around 0.13%. CDR3 length: 15 amino acids. Germline lookup yields CDR1 SGHAT and CDR2 FQNNGV. The V gene is TRBV11-2, the J gene TRBJ1-3; possible D gene TRBD1, 5 bases. The origin of this receptor is a man aged 18 to 30 in good health. Material: naive CD4+ T cells sorted from blood. Described subset: CD45RA+ positively selected. The CDR3 region is CASSLRGVSGNTIYF. The CDR3 coding sequence is TGTGCATCCAGCTTACGAGGGGTCTCTGGAAACACCATATATTTT. Filled out from reference TRBV11-2 and TRBJ1-3, the complete variable domain reads EAGVAQSPRYKIIEKRQSVAFWCNPISGHATLYWYQQILGQGPKLLIQFQNNGVVDDSQLPKDRFSAERLKGVDSTLKIQPAKLEDSAVYLCASSLRGVSGNTIYFGEGSWLTVV.